The present T cell receptor beta chain was sequenced within a study of spatial heterogeneity in lung cancer. Across the study: TCR transcript counts in tumor regions correlated strongly with a T cell module score from matched bulk RNA-seq. Study conclusions and caveats: Within tumors, counts of expanded alpha and beta TCRs tracked tumor mutation counts.

Time point meaning: sample taken at primary tumor resection. Using its own MiXCR run on the 5' RACE reads, TCRdb lists one record per CDR3 protein. The table includes 8,000 to 10,000 distinct CDR3 sequences, nearly 6.5% detected once. The CDR3 runs 11 residues. V was cut by 11 bases and J by 2 bases, with 10 bases left in between. Germline CDR1 WNHNN, CDR2 SYGVQD (reference sequence). This clonotype ranks as medium-sized (0.01 to 0.1%). No antigen is known for it. J is TRBJ2-7 and V is TRBV10-1; D gene unclear. This TCR was recovered from a male donor with early-stage non-small cell lung cancer. This material consisted of lung tumor tissue, taken at surgery. The CDR3 sequence: CAGRSPYEQYF. CDR3 DNA: TGCGCCGGCCGGAGCCCCTACGAGCAGTACTTC.